What follows is one T cell receptor beta chain and its context. Its cognate antigen is unknown. The data belong to a study of identical twins. A template switching step contributed a universal primer site, while unique molecular identifiers were present in the cDNA. From the 5' RACE reads, TCRdb called clonotypes with MiXCR, one entry per CDR3 protein. Here the sample spans 1.5 million or so distinct CDR3 sequences, around a third being singletons. Study findings and constraints: In monozygotic twins, models underestimated the sharing of out-of-frame TCR alpha. Among out-of-frame alpha sequences shared by twins, low generation probability occurred in excess.

This CDR3 region has 16 residues. The V end was cut by 0 bases, the J end by 4 bases, with 15 bases between. Germline loops: CDR1 SGHDN, CDR2 FVKESK. Sequencing input: cord blood. The source is a newborn girl in good health. The chain combines TRBV14 with TRBJ1-1, with D hard to call. The CDR3 protein is CASSQDGKGVGTEAFF. In DNA form, the CDR3 reads TGTGCCAGCAGCCAAGATGGGAAGGGAGTGGGCACTGAAGCTTTCTTT.